The clone carrying this T cell receptor (beta chain) was counted between two and nine times. Its specificity is not known. The sample belongs to a study of OX40 agonist ivuxolimab in advanced cancers. Overall study context: Enrollees could have had prior anti-PD-1, anti-PD-L1 or anti-CTLA-4 therapy, which approximately 38% had received.

The protocol was immunoSEQ multiplex PCR, while the TCRdb copy is restricted to in-frame clones and leaves out a portion. The sample has about 66,000 clones; more than 65% are singletons. Study-level results: Low normalized T-cell clonal expansion also characterized some of the nonresponders. Both CD4+ and CD8+ T cell populations in blood had undergone clonal expansion by week 6 at 0.1 to 3.0 mg/kg.

This receptor was identified in an adult with an advanced solid tumor such as melanoma, head and neck, liver or kidney cancer. The input for sequencing was CD4+ or CD8+ T cells sorted from blood, taken in a trial of the OX40 agonist ivuxolimab.

CDR3 residues: CASSLPGETQYF. Written as DNA, the CDR3 is TGTGCCAGCTCCCTCCCAGGGGAGACCCAGTACTTC. V usage is TRBV18 and J usage is TRBJ2-5; D is perhaps TRBD1 (5 bases). Trimming cost V 6 bases and J 5 bases, with 10 bases left between them. The CDR3 is 12 amino acids. CDR1 and CDR2 from the germline V gene are KGHSH and LQKENI. The full variable domain, its missing parts supplied by reference TRBV18 and TRBJ2-5, is NAGVMQNPRHLVRRRGQEARLRCSPMKGHSHVYWYRQLPEEGLKFMVYLQKENIIDESGMPKERFSAEFPKEGPSILRIQQVVRGDSAAYFCASSLPGETQYFGPGTRLLVL.